The TCR delta chain under discussion was sequenced for a study of γδ T cells in repeated Plasmodium falciparum infection. At the level of the study: Over 644 days, donors received four mosquito-bite P. falciparum NF54 infections. Samples were taken at baseline, before some infections, and 21 days after each.

Both TRG and TRD chains were sequenced from each sorted sample. TCRdb re-identified clones in the multiplex PCR reads via CATT. The sample has some 100,000 delta-chain clones; under 1.5% are singletons. Notes on the study in general: Donors in Mali lived in a small rural village, largely one ethnic group.

For this clone: Its antigen is still unknown. The TCRdb record carries a much larger clone's protein, which differs from this DNA's translation at residue 8; a read error is the likely cause, and the protein listed here is the DNA translation.

The sequence was obtained from a pool of human donors (malaria-infected and uninfected, not separated). Input material: gamma-delta T cells from blood.

The CDR3 DNA is TGTGCTCTTGGGAACGTCAAACCGGGGAGATCGTTGTGTTCCTACACCGATAAACTCATCTTT. This translates into CALGNVKPGRSLCSYTDKLIF. The chain combines TRDV1 with TRDJ1; D could derive from TRDD2 or TRDD3 (5 bases each). TCRdb records no J gene; here it was assigned by comparing the DNA to germline. The CDR3 is 21 residues long. Trimming took 5 bases from V and 0 from J, leaving 31 bases between them. Germline values: CDR1 TSWWSYY, CDR2 QGS.